Below are 6 T cell receptor beta chains sequenced from a single sample in a study of blood T cells in healthy people across ages. Together with a sample-barcoded 5' primer, a J-beta primer mix was included in a second PCR lasting about 6 to 12 cycles. MiXCR, applied by TCRdb to the 5' RACE reads, yields one record per CDR3 protein. The table includes more than 1 million distinct CDR3 sequences, 40% to 50% detected once. The sample was blood. These receptor sequences come from a woman aged 55-70 years in good health.

The chain combines TRBV7-6 with TRBJ2-1; D is unresolved. The CDR3 spans 13 residues. Germline loops: CDR1 SGHVS, CDR2 FNYEAQ. The V end was cut by 3 bases, the J end by 10 bases, with 13 bases between. The chain's CDR3 is CASSLTIGKEQFF. The CDR3 DNA reads as TGTGCCAGCAGCTTGACGATTGGGAAGGAGCAGTTCTTC. The whole variable domain, filled in from reference TRBV7-6 and TRBJ2-1, reads GAGVSQSPRYKVTKRGQDVALRCDPISGHVSLYWYRQALGQGPEFLTYFNYEAQQDKSGLPNDRFSAERPEGSISTLTIQRTEQRDSAMYRCASSLTIGKEQFFGPGTRLTVL.

The table lists this clonotype with a few counts. The chain employs TRBV9 and TRBJ2-3; perhaps D is TRBD1 or TRBD2 (5 bases each). V lost 0 bases to trimming and J lost 3 bases, with 11 bases between them. Germline V gene sequence: CDR1 SGDLS, CDR2 YYNGEE. The CDR3 is made up of 15 amino acids. CDR3 sequence (DNA): TGTGCCAGCAGCGTAGGTGGGGGACGGACAGATACGCAGTATTTT. Protein product: CASSVGGGRTDTQYF.

This chain links TRBV27 with TRBJ2-5; tentatively, D is TRBD1 or TRBD2 (5 bases each). The CDR3 covers 13 residues. V gave up 3 bases and J gave up 9 bases, with 14 bases separating them. Looked up from germline, CDR1 is MNHEY and CDR2 is SMNVEV (reference sequence). The CDR3 is CASSLRGMAAQYF. CDR3 nucleotides: TGTGCCAGCAGTTTGAGGGGAATGGCCGCCCAGTACTTC.

This clonotype was seen a few times. The chain carries TRBV2 and TRBJ2-7, with 11 bases identical to TRBD2. Germline V gives CDR1 SNHLY, CDR2 FYNNEI. The V and J ends lost 8 bases and 0 bases, in that order; junction bases with no gene match: 3. The CDR3 runs to 14 residues. The CDR3 region has the DNA TGTGCCAGCCTAGCGGGAGGTAGCTCCTACGAGCAGTACTTC. This encodes CASLAGGSSYEQYF.

V and J are TRBV29-1 and TRBJ2-1; tentatively, D is TRBD2 (5 bases). Germline V gene lookup returns CDR1 SQVTM and CDR2 ANQGSEA. There are 12 residues in the CDR3. The V gene lost 4 bases and the J gene lost 8 bases, with 12 bases spanning the gap. The CDR3 spells CSVGRSGDEQFF. CDR3 DNA sequence: TGCAGCGTTGGCCGGAGCGGAGATGAGCAGTTCTTC.

V and J are TRBV20-1 and TRBJ2-1, with TRBD2 identical over 7 bases. Looked up from germline, CDR1 is DFQATT and CDR2 is SNEGSKA (reference sequence). CDR3 length: 15 residues. With 2 bases clipped from V and 2 bases from J, the junction kept 6 bases outside the gene matches. The CDR3 sequence is CSARKASGTYNEQFF. Here the CDR3 DNA reads TGCAGTGCTAGAAAGGCTAGCGGAACCTACAATGAGCAGTTCTTC.